What follows are 4 T cell receptor beta chains derived from one specimen sequenced in a study of T cells in localized non-small cell lung cancer. Assay: immunoSEQ multiplex PCR; the TCRdb copy retains only in-frame clones and omits some. The table includes some 52,000 clones, about three quarters detected once. The sequences come from PBMCs, collected before any cancer treatment. The receptors shown here come from a woman aged 40 to 75 with stage II lung adenocarcinoma.

This clone has just one count. This chain uses TRBV2 with TRBJ2-3, with TRBD2 as a possible D gene (7 bases). Between the trimmed V and J ends, which lost 8 bases and 5 bases, there was a span of 17 bases. Germline assignment: CDR1 SNHLY and CDR2 FYNNEI. The CDR3 extends over 14 amino acids. The chain's CDR3 is CASRVGGLIDTQYF. Here the CDR3 DNA reads TGTGCCAGCCGAGTGGGGGGGCTTATAGATACGCAGTATTTT.

This chain joins TRBV28 and TRBJ1-5; D might be TRBD1 (5 bases). The CDR3 is 13 amino acids. V lost 3 bases and J 7 bases, leaving 10 bases between the germline ends. Germline V lookup: CDR1 MDHEN, CDR2 SYDVKM. CDR3 bases: TGTGCCAGCAGTTTCGCAGGGATGCAGCCCCAGCATTTT. This sequence encodes CASSFAGMQPQHF.

The J gene is TRBJ2-3, the V gene TRBV27; 7 bases agree with TRBD1. The CDR3 totals 14 residues. The germline V gene has CDR1 MNHEY and CDR2 SMNVEV (reference sequence). The V and J ends lost 4 bases and 1 base, in that order; junction bases with no gene match: 2. CDR3 residues: CASSSGTGTDTQYF. CDR3 nucleotide sequence: TGTGCCAGCAGTTCCGGGACAGGCACAGATACGCAGTATTTT.

This clone was detected a few times. Compared with germline, one end of the junction differs, possibly owing to a read error. This chain joins TRBV7-2 and TRBJ2-7; tentative D call: TRBD1 (6 bases). The CDR3 sequence is 14 residues long. Germline CDR1 and CDR2: SGHTA and FQGNSA. The CDR3 is CASSLALTGYEQYF. The CDR3 bases are TGTGCCAGCAGCCTAGCTTTGACAGGCTACGAGCAGTACTTC.